Shown below are 27 T cell receptor beta chains from a single sample sequenced in a study of shared clonotypes between healthy human individuals. CD45RO-negative cells were positively selected for CCR7, leaving out terminally differentiated effector memory CD45RA+ cells. The repertoire was sequenced with immunoSEQ multiplex PCR; TCRdb's copy has only in-frame clones and lacks some. The sample lists hundreds of thousands of clones, roughly 95% occurring once. Specimen: naive CD8+ T cells sorted from blood. The receptors were gathered from a woman in her thirties in good health.

The chain uses TRBV30 and TRBJ1-6, with 7 bases aligning to TRBD1. With V trimmed by 1 base and J by 9 bases, 12 bases remained unmatched. Germline V gene data show CDR1 as GTSNPN and CDR2 as SVGIG (reference sequence). The CDR3 runs to 16 residues. The CDR3 coding sequence is TGTGCCTGGAGTGACCCCCGGGGGGACAGATCTTCACCCCTCCACTTT. Translating gives CAWSDPRGDRSSPLHF. The full variable domain, its missing parts supplied by reference TRBV30 and TRBJ1-6, is SQTIHQWPATLVQPVGSPLSLECTVEGTSNPNLYWYRQAAGRGLQLLFYSVGIGQISSEVPQNLSASRPQDRQFILSSKKLLLSDSGFYLCAWSDPRGDRSSPLHFGNGTRLTVT.

V gene TRBV15 combines with J gene TRBJ1-5; D gene ambiguous. Germline CDR1 is LNHNV and CDR2 is YYDKDF (reference sequence). Trimming took 3 bases from V and 4 from J, leaving 4 bases between them. The CDR3 extends over 12 amino acids. For the CDR3, the DNA is TGTGCCACCAGCAGCAATAATCAGCCCCAGCATTTT. It codes for CATSSNNQPQHF.

This clone is a singleton in its sample. The rearrangement links TRBV7-2 to TRBJ1-4; D is unresolved. Trimming took off 1 base at V and 0 bases at J, with 9 bases between the two ends. Per germline, CDR1 SGHTA and CDR2 FQGNSA. The CDR3 has 16 amino acids. The CDR3 sequence is CASSLVPRATNEKLFF. CDR3 DNA: TGTGCCAGCAGCTTAGTCCCCCGAGCAACTAATGAAAAACTGTTTTTT.

Notes on this clone: Other DNA sequences in the same sample also yield this CDR3. The chain links TRBV27 to TRBJ1-5, with D unresolved. CDR1 MNHEY and CDR2 SMNVEV come from the germline V gene (reference sequence). The ends were cut back, 6 bases at V and 0 bases at J, with 6 bases in the middle. The CDR3 covers 13 residues. CDR3 protein: CASSPDSNQPQHF. The CDR3 bases are TGTGCCAGCAGCCCAGATAGCAATCAGCCCCAGCATTTT.

This clone was counted once. This chain uses TRBV28 with TRBJ2-7, with D possibly TRBD2 on 5 matching bases. This CDR3 region has 13 residues. CDR1 MDHEN and CDR2 SYDVKM come from the germline V gene. Trimming shortened V by 3 bases and J by 7 bases, and 13 bases separated the two germline ends. The CDR3 is CASSFRSGSEQYF. CDR3 nucleotide sequence: TGTGCCAGCAGTTTCAGGTCGGGGTCGGAGCAGTACTTC.

This chain uses TRBV30 with TRBJ2-1; D is ambiguous. Trimming took off 4 bases at V and 0 bases at J, with 10 bases between the two ends. Germline assignment: CDR1 GTSNPN and CDR2 SVGIG (reference sequence). This CDR3 region has 14 residues. The CDR3 protein is CAWTQISSYNEQFF. The DNA of the CDR3 is TGTGCCTGGACTCAGATCAGCTCCTACAATGAGCAGTTCTTC.

The chain links TRBV19 to TRBJ2-7; the D gene is possibly TRBD2 (5 bases). The CDR3 has 15 residues. V was clipped by 5 bases and J by 4 bases, with 18 bases between them. Germline V gene sequence: CDR1 LNHDA, CDR2 SQIVND (reference sequence). The CDR3 DNA is TGTGCCAGTAGTGAGGGTGCCCCTTGGAGTTACGAGCAGTACTTC. Translated: CASSEGAPWSYEQYF. The full variable domain, with the rest looked up from reference TRBV19 and TRBJ2-7, is DGGITQSPKYLFRKEGQNVTLSCEQNLNHDAMYWYRQDPGQGLRLIYYSQIVNDFQKGDIAEGYSVSREKKESFPLTVTSAQKNPTAFYLCASSEGAPWSYEQYFGPGTRLTVT.

This sequence joins TRBV7-2 and TRBJ2-7; D call uncertain. Germline-derived CDR1 and CDR2 are SGHTA and FQGNSA. The CDR3 covers 15 residues. V shed 5 bases and J shed 0 bases, with 14 bases lying between them. The CDR3 region is CASSLGGVFSYEQYF. The CDR3 DNA is TGTGCCAGCAGCCTCGGTGGGGTGTTCTCCTACGAGCAGTACTTC.

V usage is TRBV28 and J usage is TRBJ1-5; D call uncertain. The CDR3 has 15 amino acids. The germline gives CDR1 MDHEN, CDR2 SYDVKM. V lost 3 bases to trimming and J lost 2 bases, with 11 bases between them. CDR3 nucleotide sequence: TGTGCCAGCAGTTTTATTGTAGAGGGCAATCAGCCCCAGCATTTT. Amino acid sequence: CASSFIVEGNQPQHF.

This clone was seen just once. The V call is TRBV2, the J call TRBJ2-1; TRBD2 matches at 11 bases. The CDR3 is made up of 14 amino acids. Germline trimming cut 6 bases from V and 4 bases from J; bases unmatched to any gene: 2. Germline-derived CDR1 and CDR2 are SNHLY and FYNNEI. The CDR3 nucleotides read TGTGCCAGCAGCGGACTAGCGGGTTACAATGAGCAGTTCTTC. It specifies CASSGLAGYNEQFF.

This clone was observed once. This sequence joins TRBV27 and TRBJ2-1; no clear D. Germline CDR1 reads MNHEY; CDR2 reads SMNVEV (reference sequence). This CDR3 region has 13 residues. V was trimmed by 5 bases and J by 2 bases, leaving 7 bases between them. The DNA for the CDR3 is TGTGCCAGCAGTATGGACCCCTACAATGAGCAGTTCTTC. This sequence encodes CASSMDPYNEQFF.

V is TRBV9 and J is TRBJ2-3; 10 bases are a match to TRBD2. V lost 3 bases to trimming and J lost 3 bases; unmatched junction nucleotides: 7. The germline CDR1 and CDR2 sequences are SGDLS and YYNGEE. This CDR3 is built from 16 residues. Here the CDR3 reads CASSDTSSGRTDTQYF. CDR3 nucleotide sequence: TGTGCCAGCAGCGATACGAGTAGCGGGAGGACAGATACGCAGTATTTT.

This clone has just one count. For the CDR3, the DNA is TGTGCCAGCAGGATCCTTATAGGCCGGGGCGAGTCCTACGAGCAGTACTTC. Translating gives CASRILIGRGESYEQYF. This chain connects TRBV5-8 to TRBJ2-7; tentatively, D is TRBD1 or TRBD2 (5 bases each). Germline V gene lookup returns CDR1 SGHTS and CDR2 YDEGEE. Trimming pared 5 bases from V and 1 base from J, leaving 22 bases between. The CDR3 extends over 17 amino acids.

The V and J genes are TRBV11-2 and TRBJ2-7; tentatively, D is TRBD1 or TRBD2 (5 bases each). The V end was cut by 0 bases, the J end by 2 bases, with 20 bases between. This CDR3 has 18 amino acids. The germline V gene has CDR1 SGHAT and CDR2 FQNNGV. CDR3 sequence reads: CASSLDKVGQYGTYEQYF. CDR3 DNA sequence: TGTGCCAGCAGCTTAGACAAGGTGGGGCAATACGGGACCTACGAGCAGTACTTC.

The rearrangement joins TRBV27 to TRBJ2-7; possible D gene TRBD2, 7 bases. CDR1 and CDR2 from the germline V gene are MNHEY and SMNVEV (reference sequence). There are 14 residues in the CDR3. Trimming shortened V by 7 bases and J by 2 bases, and 15 bases separated the two germline ends. The CDR3 is CASTGGPGAYEQYF. In DNA, the CDR3 is TGTGCCAGCACCGGGGGGCCAGGGGCCTACGAGCAGTACTTC.

This clone was seen only once. The chain couples TRBV21-1 to TRBJ2-1; TRBD2 was called by the table and not checked on the DNA. TRBV21-1 is assigned pseudogene status. This CDR3 is 18 amino acids long. The CDR3 DNA follows: TGTGCCAGCAGCCGACCCGGACTAGCGGCGGGTGGGGGCAATGAGCAGTTCTTC. It translates to CASSRPGLAAGGGNEQFF.

This sequence joins TRBV2 and TRBJ2-3, with unresolved D. The germline V gene has CDR1 SNHLY and CDR2 FYNNEI. Trimming left V 7 bases short and J 2 bases short, with 7 bases between. The CDR3 sequence is 12 residues long. This CDR3 reads CASISTTDTQYF. The CDR3, as DNA: TGTGCCAGCATCTCTACCACAGATACGCAGTATTTT.

The chain links TRBV2 to TRBJ2-7; 10 bases align to TRBD1. Germline CDR1 is SNHLY and CDR2 is FYNNEI. J lost 5 bases, V lost 5 bases, and 9 bases had no gene match. CDR3 length equals 15 residues. CDR3 residues: CASSHSDRGGNEQYF. CDR3 sequence (DNA): TGTGCCAGCAGTCATTCGGACAGGGGGGGGAACGAGCAGTACTTC.

The rearrangement uses TRBV2 and TRBJ1-5; TRBD1 matches at 9 bases. V dropped 2 bases and J dropped 5; count of bases not matched to a gene: 16. Germline V lookup: CDR1 SNHLY, CDR2 FYNNEI. This CDR3 has 19 residues. The CDR3 sequence is CASSELGLSGTGKYQPQHF. For the CDR3, the DNA is TGTGCCAGCAGTGAACTGGGGTTATCTGGGACAGGGAAGTATCAGCCCCAGCATTTT.

The V and J genes are TRBV28 and TRBJ2-5; D is tentatively TRBD1 or TRBD2 (5 bases each). With the DNA end fitting TRBJ2-7 better, the J assignment may be wrong. CDR1 is MDHEN, CDR2 SYDVKM, per germline. This CDR3 region has 12 residues. CDR3 protein: CASTWGGGEQYF. The CDR3 DNA sequence: TGTGCCAGCACTTGGGGTGGGGGCGAGCAGTACTTC.

The chain is built from TRBV28 and TRBJ2-2; D possibly corresponds to TRBD2 (6 bases). The V gene lost 7 bases and the J gene lost 2 bases, with 20 bases spanning the gap. The CDR3 has 17 amino acids. Germline CDR1 is MDHEN and CDR2 is SYDVKM. Here the CDR3 reads CASTLNPGLHNTGELFF. The CDR3 nucleotides are TGTGCCAGCACCCTTAACCCGGGACTTCATAACACCGGGGAGCTGTTTTTT.

This rearrangement joins TRBV11-2 to TRBJ2-7; D perhaps matches TRBD2 (5 bases). This CDR3 contains 11 residues. CDR1 SGHAT and CDR2 FQNNGV come from the germline V gene. With 1 base removed from V and 12 bases from J, the gap between germline ends came to 10 bases. The CDR3 region has the DNA TGTGCCAGCAGCTTAGGGGCAGAGGGGTACTTC. It specifies CASSLGAEGYF.

The gene calls are TRBV6-1 and TRBJ2-7; D remains unclear. The V and J ends lost 7 bases and 3 bases respectively, with 16 bases between them. This CDR3 region has 14 residues. Germline V gives CDR1 MNHNS, CDR2 SASEGT. The CDR3 DNA is TGTGCCAGCAAGTACTTTAATAAGGGCTACGAGCAGTACTTC. Translating gives CASKYFNKGYEQYF.

This clone was seen a single time. The chain employs TRBV10-2 and TRBJ2-5, with 7 bases aligning to TRBD1. Unmatched junction bases numbered 1, after V lost 3 bases and J lost 0 bases. Germline CDR1 is WSHSY and CDR2 is SAAADI. The CDR3 totals 14 residues. The CDR3: CASSEGTDQETQYF. In nucleotides, the CDR3 is TGCGCCAGCAGTGAAGGGACAGACCAAGAGACCCAGTACTTC.

This rearrangement joins TRBV27 to TRBJ2-2; D possibly uses TRBD1 or TRBD2 (5 bases each). This CDR3 has 15 residues. V was cut by 5 bases and J by 3 bases, with 13 bases left in between. Germline CDR1 is MNHEY and CDR2 is SMNVEV (reference sequence). CDR3 DNA sequence: TGTGCCAGCAGTCCCGGGGCTCTGGACACCGGGGAGCTGTTTTTT. Translation: CASSPGALDTGELFF.

The rearrangement links TRBV9 to TRBJ1-4; 8 positions match TRBD1. The length of the CDR3 is 17 residues. V shed 4 bases and J 1 base; nucleotides not matched to a gene: 9. Germline assignment: CDR1 SGDLS and CDR2 YYNGEE. CDR3 protein: CASSPRFGQGTNEKLFF. The CDR3 DNA reads as TGTGCCAGCAGCCCCCGATTCGGACAGGGAACTAATGAAAAACTGTTTTTT.

J is TRBJ2-2 and V is TRBV7-9, with 9 bases that match TRBD2. V gave up 4 bases and J gave up 5 bases; unmatched junction bases: 2. Germline V gene sequence: CDR1 SEHNR, CDR2 FQNEAQ (reference sequence). The CDR3 has 14 amino acids. The CDR3 DNA is TGTGCCAGCAGCTCAGCGGGAGGTACCGGGGAGCTGTTTTTT. This encodes CASSSAGGTGELFF.